This T cell receptor beta chain is drawn from a study of cytomegalovirus exposure and HLA in healthy donors. The germline CDR1 and CDR2 sequences are GTSNPN and SVGIG (reference sequence). V was clipped by 1 base and J by 3 bases; unmatched bases: 8. The CDR3 length is 16 residues. PCR employed 60 Vbeta and 13 Jbeta primers. Sequenced by immunoSEQ multiplex PCR; TCRdb stores in-frame clones only, minus some. The profile shows 150,000 or so clones, 80% to 90% of them singletons. The sequenced sample was PBMCs. The chain carries TRBV30 and TRBJ2-7; 11 positions match TRBD1. This TCR was sampled from a woman younger than 35 in good health and CMV-seronegative. CDR3 DNA: TGTGCCTGGAGTGGACGGACAGGGGGCGACCACTACGAGCAGTACTTC. Protein: CAWSGRTGGDHYEQYF.